This TCR beta chain was captured in a study of T cells in Graves' hyperthyroidism and ophthalmopathy. On the study more broadly: Prior to any treatment, at the point of initial diagnosis, peripheral blood was collected.

Amplification of TCR beta CDR3 regions was performed using RNA transcripts as template. TCR CDR3 underwent first-round RT-PCR with the HTBI primer set. MiXCR was run by TCRdb on the multiplex PCR reads, yielding one entry per CDR3 protein. This table holds about 640,000 distinct CDR3 sequences, under 25% found once. Only a few counts were recorded for this clonotype. From germline, CDR1 is SGHTA and CDR2 FQGNSA. The CDR3 consists of 15 residues. The junction had 13 bases not matched to a gene; V was cut back by 4 bases and J by 10 bases. The PBMCs were sourced from fresh peripheral blood (10 ml). Input material: blood. The receptor was derived from a man in his thirties or forties with Graves' ophthalmopathy. V gene TRBV7-2 combines with J gene TRBJ1-1; 9 bases agree with TRBD1. The CDR3 DNA sequence: TGTGCCAGCAGCTCGACGCCGGGGACAGGGATACGAGCTTTCTTT. It translates to CASSSTPGTGIRAFF.